These 20 T cell receptor beta chains originate from one sample sequenced in a study of vaccination and CD4 T cells after COVID-19 (dated by TCRdb to 2022 to 2024). Their target antigens are unknown. Reading the label with the study, this specimen's treatment or condition is: approximately 10-day PBMC culture with coronavirus spike peptide pools or control peptides (ViraFEST assay). CD4+ T cells from unexposed donors were collected before the COVID-19 pandemic (2011-2018). The library came from PCR. TCRdb names Illumina iSeq 100 as the instrument used. DNA from cultured CD4+ T cells was subjected to TCR sequencing with the Oncomine TCR Beta short-read assay at the Johns Hopkins FTIC core. The QIAamp micro DNA kit was used to extract genomic DNA from the cultured CD4+ T cells. Through fastp at Q25 and MiXCR, TCRdb rebuilt clones from the public reads, retaining in-frame beta chains. For every CDR3 protein sequence, its rows merge into one entry that carries the most common genes and DNA. The sample data list thousands of distinct CDR3 sequences, and roughly 27% of these were observed just once. In total, the top ten clones hold approximately 23% of the sample.

The sequenced material came from CD4+ T cells from blood, cultured in vitro. The source is a human donor in good health.

This clonotype is labeled large. This rearrangement joins TRBV7-8 to TRBJ1-2, with D tentatively TRBD1 (5 bases). The V gene's germline CDR1 is SGHVS and CDR2 FQNEAQ. The CDR3 loop spans 14 amino acids. Trimming stripped 2 bases from V and 3 bases from J, with 10 bases between. The CDR3 spells CASSLSGYDYGYTF. The CDR3 DNA sequence: TGTGCCAGCAGCTTATCAGGGTATGACTATGGCTACACCTTC. Filled out from reference TRBV7-8 and TRBJ1-2, the complete variable domain reads GAGVSQSPRYKVAKRGQDVALRCDPISGHVSLFWYQQALGQGPEFLTYFQNEAQLDKSGLPSDRFFAERPEGSVSTLKIQRTQQEDSAVYLCASSLSGYDYGYTFGSGTRLTVV.

The chain couples TRBV18 to TRBJ1-1; D call uncertain. V shed 5 bases and J shed 1 base, with 11 bases lying between them. Germline V lookup: CDR1 KGHSH, CDR2 LQKENI. The CDR3 runs 14 residues. As DNA, the CDR3 is TGTGCCAGCTCATCCAACTCTGGGAACACTGAAGCTTTCTTT. Its translation: CASSSNSGNTEAFF.

This chain uses TRBV28 with TRBJ2-7; D possibly corresponds to TRBD2 (5 bases). With 7 bases removed from V and 0 bases from J, the gap between germline ends came to 13 bases. Germline CDR1 reads MDHEN; CDR2 reads SYDVKM. The CDR3 extends over 14 amino acids. The CDR3 sequence is CASTRLGSSYEQYF. The CDR3 coding sequence is TGTGCCAGCACCCGACTGGGGAGCTCCTACGAGCAGTACTTC.

This clonotype is deemed medium-sized. This sequence joins TRBV28 and TRBJ1-2; TRBD1 matches 7 bases. Germline CDR1 MDHEN, CDR2 SYDVKM. Trimming took 9 bases from V and 5 from J; bases not matched to a gene: 6. The CDR3 has 12 residues. For the CDR3, the DNA is TGTGCCAGTAACCGGGACAGATATGGCTACACCTTC. Translated: CASNRDRYGYTF.

The chain has TRBV4-3 and TRBJ2-5; D gene uncertain. The CDR3 runs 12 residues. Germline CDR1 is LGHNA and CDR2 is YSLEER. Trimming pared 1 base from V and 5 bases from J, leaving 5 bases between. The DNA for the CDR3 is TGCGCCAGCAGCCAAGTTCCGGAGACCCAGTACTTC. Translated: CASSQVPETQYF.

The CDR3 nucleotides read TGTGCCAGCAACCCCCGGGCCAGCGGAAGGGAGCTGTTTTTT. Protein sequence: CASNPRASGRELFF. The chain combines TRBV28 with TRBJ2-2, with D possibly being TRBD2 (5 bases). Trimming removed 7 bases from V and 9 bases from J, with 18 bases in between. Germline V gene sequence: CDR1 MDHEN, CDR2 SYDVKM. This CDR3 has 14 amino acids.

This clonotype was detected a few times. The rearrangement links TRBV24-1 to TRBJ1-5, with no clear D. The CDR3 runs 14 residues. The V end lost 5 bases, the J end lost 1 base, and 8 bases lay between the germline ends. The germline V gene encodes CDR1 KGHDR and CDR2 SFDVKD. CDR3 amino acids: CATSAGKSNQPQHF. In DNA, the CDR3 is TGTGCCACCAGTGCCGGGAAGAGCAATCAGCCCCAGCATTTT.

This clonotype is medium-sized (0.01 to 0.1%) by share. The V gene is TRBV27, the J gene TRBJ1-2; D ambiguous. CDR1 is MNHEY and CDR2 is SMNVEV in the germline V gene (reference sequence). V gave up 3 bases and J gave up 0 bases, with 17 bases separating them. CDR3 length: 17 amino acids. CDR3 amino acids: CASSFSPSSTANYGYTF. The CDR3 DNA is TGTGCCAGCAGTTTCAGCCCGTCCTCAACCGCTAACTATGGCTACACCTTC.

V gene TRBV28 combines with J gene TRBJ2-3; D not certain. The CDR3 is 12 amino acids. Germline values: CDR1 MDHEN, CDR2 SYDVKM. V was cut by 6 bases and J by 2 bases, with 6 bases left in between. The CDR3 region is CASREDTDTQYF. In nucleotides, the CDR3 is TGTGCCAGCAGGGAAGACACAGATACGCAGTATTTT.

There are a few counts of this clonotype. The rearrangement uses TRBV20-1 and TRBJ2-1, with TRBD2 matching 13 bases. The J segment lost 4 bases and the V segment lost 6 bases, leaving 6 bases of the junction unmatched. CDR1 is DFQATT, CDR2 SNEGSKA, per germline (reference sequence). CDR3 length: 15 amino acids. As DNA, the CDR3 is TGCAGTGCGCTGGGACTAGCGGGATCTTACAATGAGCAGTTCTTC. Protein: CSALGLAGSYNEQFF.

The chain carries TRBV4-1 and TRBJ2-1; 9 bases line up with TRBD2. V dropped 3 bases and J dropped 3; count of bases not matched to a gene: 9. Germline CDR1 and CDR2: MGHRA and YSYEKL. The CDR3 is 17 amino acids. CDR3 sequence reads: CASSQGILAGNYNEQFF. The CDR3 bases are TGCGCCAGCAGCCAGGGGATTCTAGCGGGAAACTACAATGAGCAGTTCTTC.

This clonotype showed up just a few times. The chain joins TRBV19 to TRBJ1-5; D is perhaps TRBD1 (6 bases). V was clipped by 4 bases and J by 3 bases, with 10 bases between them. This CDR3 spans 14 amino acids. The germline V gene has CDR1 LNHDA and CDR2 SQIVND (reference sequence). The CDR3 is CASSKQGPNQPQHF. In nucleotides, the CDR3 is TGTGCCAGTAGTAAACAGGGACCCAATCAGCCCCAGCATTTT.

The chain has TRBV6-2 or TRBV6-3 and TRBJ2-1; D is possibly TRBD2 (5 bases). The CDR3 spans 14 residues. V lost 4 bases to trimming and J lost 8 bases, with 15 bases between them. The germline V gene has CDR1 MNHEY and CDR2 SVGEGT. CDR3 DNA sequence: TGTGCCAGCAGTTCCGGGCCGAGGAGGCATGAGCAGTTCTTC. Its translation: CASSSGPRRHEQFF.

The chain employs TRBV20-1 and TRBJ2-5; 8 nucleotides match TRBD2. V dropped 1 base and J dropped 4; count of bases not matched to a gene: 14. Germline lookup yields CDR1 DFQATT and CDR2 SNEGSKA (reference sequence). This CDR3 region has 17 residues. In nucleotides, the CDR3 is TGCAGTGCTAGAGGAGGCGGGGGGCTAGCGAGTTTAGAGACCCAGTACTTC. Protein: CSARGGGGLASLETQYF.

This clonotype was seen a few times. The V gene is TRBV27, the J gene TRBJ2-7; 10 bases match TRBD1. Germline lookup yields CDR1 MNHEY and CDR2 SMNVEV (reference sequence). Trimming cost V 6 bases and J 5 bases; bases outside gene matches: 10. The CDR3 spans 15 residues. CDR3 loop: CASRAPGQGFNEQYF. The CDR3, as DNA: TGTGCCAGCAGAGCTCCGGGACAGGGGTTCAACGAGCAGTACTTC.

This chain joins TRBV6-2 or TRBV6-3 and TRBJ2-7; 11 nucleotides line up with TRBD1. This CDR3 is built from 15 residues. Germline assignment: CDR1 MNHEY and CDR2 SVGEGT. Trimming at V came to 5 bases and at J to 3 bases, leaving 6 bases not matched to a gene. CDR3 DNA sequence: TGTGCCAGCAGTCCCCGGACAGGGGGCGGCTACGAGCAGTACTTC. Amino acids: CASSPRTGGGYEQYF.

Concerning this clonotype: The junction differs from germline at one of its ends, possibly a read error. The chain recombines TRBV28 with TRBJ2-7; TRBD1 matches 9 bases. This CDR3 has 11 residues. CDR1 is MDHEN and CDR2 is SYDVKM in the germline V gene. CDR3 in DNA: TGTGCCAGCAGGAATGGACAGGGGCGAGACTTC. Protein: CASRNGQGRDF.

V gene TRBV7-6 combines with J gene TRBJ1-3, with D unresolved. Germline V gene lookup returns CDR1 SGHVS and CDR2 FNYEAQ. With 4 bases removed from V and 0 bases from J, the gap between germline ends came to 19 bases. The CDR3 spans 18 residues. In DNA, the CDR3 is TGTGCCAGCAGCTCGGTAACTGAAGCAGGCAACTCTGGAAACACCATATATTTT. This gives the protein CASSSVTEAGNSGNTIYF. Complete variable domain (other parts from reference TRBV7-6 and TRBJ1-3): GAGVSQSPRYKVTKRGQDVALRCDPISGHVSLYWYRQALGQGPEFLTYFNYEAQQDKSGLPNDRFSAERPEGSISTLTIQRTEQRDSAMYRCASSSVTEAGNSGNTIYFGEGSWLTVV.

Turning to this clonotype: A read error may explain this, as a much larger clone is one base away. The V and J genes are TRBV6-1 and TRBJ2-5; D not resolved. The length of the CDR3 is 15 residues. V was cut by 0 bases and J by 2 bases, with 10 bases left in between. CDR1 and CDR2 (germline): MNHNS, SASEGT. The chain's CDR3 is CASSEAGWIQETQYF. The CDR3 region has the DNA TGTGCCAGCAGTGAAGCAGGGTGGATTCAAGAGACCCAGTACTTC.

The chain links TRBV7-3 to TRBJ1-1, with D possibly being TRBD1 (5 bases). The CDR3 totals 13 residues. Trimming took off 4 bases at V and 3 bases at J, with 9 bases between the two ends. Looked up from germline, CDR1 is SGHTA and CDR2 is FQGTGA. The CDR3 here is CASSSRGYTEAFF. CDR3 DNA sequence: TGTGCCAGCAGCTCCCGGGGCTACACTGAAGCTTTCTTT.